This T cell receptor beta chain was recovered during a study of beta chain features in type 1 diabetes. Since all of the isolated RNA was reverse transcribed, expressed TCRB transcripts were what got sequenced. TCRdb's table, derived via immunoSEQ multiplex PCR, lists solely in-frame clones and lacks some. Here the sample spans just under 150,000 clones, 10% being singletons. V gave up 5 bases and J gave up 4 bases; unmatched junction bases: 8. The CDR3 totals 14 residues. Germline values: CDR1 SGHTA, CDR2 FQGNSA. V and J are TRBV7-2 and TRBJ2-7; 7 bases match TRBD1. The TCR sequence derives from a man between 18 and 35 years old in good health. Sequencing used naive CD4+ T cells from blood. DNA of the CDR3: TGTGCCAGCAGCCTAGGGGGCGCGACGTACGAGCAGTACTTC. It translates to CASSLGGATYEQYF.